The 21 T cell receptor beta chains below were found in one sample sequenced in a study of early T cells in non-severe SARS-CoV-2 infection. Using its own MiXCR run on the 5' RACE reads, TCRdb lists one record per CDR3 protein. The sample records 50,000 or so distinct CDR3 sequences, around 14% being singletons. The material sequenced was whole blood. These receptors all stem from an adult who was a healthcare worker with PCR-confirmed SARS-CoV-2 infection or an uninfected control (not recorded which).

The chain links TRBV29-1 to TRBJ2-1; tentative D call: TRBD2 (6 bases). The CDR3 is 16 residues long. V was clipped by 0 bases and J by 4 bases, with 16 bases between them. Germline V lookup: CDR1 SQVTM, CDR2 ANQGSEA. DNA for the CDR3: TGCAGCGTTGAAGATCAGGGAAGCGGGCGGTACAATGAGCAGTTCTTC. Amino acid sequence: CSVEDQGSGRYNEQFF.

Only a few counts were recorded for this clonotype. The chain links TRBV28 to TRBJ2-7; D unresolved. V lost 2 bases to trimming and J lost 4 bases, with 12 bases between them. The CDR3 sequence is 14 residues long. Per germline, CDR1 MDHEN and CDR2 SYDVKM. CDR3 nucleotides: TGTGCCAGCAGTTTAATCCCGGGTAGATACGAGCAGTACTTC. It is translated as CASSLIPGRYEQYF.

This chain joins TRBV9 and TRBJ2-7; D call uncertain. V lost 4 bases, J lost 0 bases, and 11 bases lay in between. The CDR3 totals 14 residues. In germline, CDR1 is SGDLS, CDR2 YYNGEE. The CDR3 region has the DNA TGTGCCAGCAGCCCGAACGACTTCTCCTACGAGCAGTACTTC. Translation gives CASSPNDFSYEQYF.

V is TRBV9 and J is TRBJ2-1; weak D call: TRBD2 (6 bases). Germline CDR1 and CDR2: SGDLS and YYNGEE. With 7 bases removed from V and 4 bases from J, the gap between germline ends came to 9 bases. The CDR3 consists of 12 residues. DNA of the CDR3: TGTGCCAGCGGCCGGGAGTACAATGAGCAGTTCTTC. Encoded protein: CASGREYNEQFF.

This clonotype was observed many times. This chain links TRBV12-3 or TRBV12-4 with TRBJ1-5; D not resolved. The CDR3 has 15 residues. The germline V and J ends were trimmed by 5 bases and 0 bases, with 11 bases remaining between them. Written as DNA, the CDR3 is TGTGCCAGCAGTCGCGACTTTTATAGCAATCAGCCCCAGCATTTT. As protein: CASSRDFYSNQPQHF.

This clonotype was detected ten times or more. The CDR3 DNA reads as TGTGCCAGCAGCTTGGCAATAGGTACAGATACGCAGTATTTT. The encoded protein is CASSLAIGTDTQYF. This chain links TRBV5-4 with TRBJ2-3; D is uncertain. Germline CDR1 reads SGHNT; CDR2 reads YYREEE (reference sequence). V lost 0 bases and J 3 bases, leaving 8 bases between the germline ends. CDR3 length equals 14 residues.

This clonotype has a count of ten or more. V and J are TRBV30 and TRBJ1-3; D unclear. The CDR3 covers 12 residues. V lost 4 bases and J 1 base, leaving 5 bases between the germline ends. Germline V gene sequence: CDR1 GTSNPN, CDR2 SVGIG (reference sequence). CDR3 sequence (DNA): TGTGCCTGGAAGAGGTCTGGAAACACCATATATTTT. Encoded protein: CAWKRSGNTIYF.

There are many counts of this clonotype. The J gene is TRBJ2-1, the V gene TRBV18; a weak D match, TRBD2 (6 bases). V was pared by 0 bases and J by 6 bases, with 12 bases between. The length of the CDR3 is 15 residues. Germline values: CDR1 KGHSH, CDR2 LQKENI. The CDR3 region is CASSPPSAGTNEQFF. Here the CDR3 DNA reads TGTGCCAGCTCACCACCGTCGGCGGGAACCAATGAGCAGTTCTTC.

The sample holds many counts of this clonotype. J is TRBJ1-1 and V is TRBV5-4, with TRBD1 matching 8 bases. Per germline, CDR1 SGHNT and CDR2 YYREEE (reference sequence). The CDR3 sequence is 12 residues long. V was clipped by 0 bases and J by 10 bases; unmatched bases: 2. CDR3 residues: CASSLATGVAFF. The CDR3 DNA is TGTGCCAGCAGCTTGGCGACAGGGGTAGCTTTCTTT.

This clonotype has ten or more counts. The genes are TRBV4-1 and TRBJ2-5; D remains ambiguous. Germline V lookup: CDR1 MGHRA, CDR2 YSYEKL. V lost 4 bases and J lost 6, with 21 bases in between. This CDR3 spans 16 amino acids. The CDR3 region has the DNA TGCGCCAGCAGCCCAGCGTTGGATCTGGCTATGAAGACCCAGTACTTC. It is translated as CASSPALDLAMKTQYF.

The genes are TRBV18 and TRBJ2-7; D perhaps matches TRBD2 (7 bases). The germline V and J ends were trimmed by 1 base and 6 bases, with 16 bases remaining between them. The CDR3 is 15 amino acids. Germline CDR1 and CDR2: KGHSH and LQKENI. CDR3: CASSPQRGGASEQYF. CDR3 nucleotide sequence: TGTGCCAGCTCACCACAAAGAGGGGGGGCGAGCGAGCAGTACTTC.

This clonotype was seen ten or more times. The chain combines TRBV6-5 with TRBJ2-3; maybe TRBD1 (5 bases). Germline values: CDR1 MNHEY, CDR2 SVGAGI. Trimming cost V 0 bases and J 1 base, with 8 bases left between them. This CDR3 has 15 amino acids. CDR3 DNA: TGTGCCAGCAGTTACTCAGGGGCCGGCACAGATACGCAGTATTTT. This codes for CASSYSGAGTDTQYF.

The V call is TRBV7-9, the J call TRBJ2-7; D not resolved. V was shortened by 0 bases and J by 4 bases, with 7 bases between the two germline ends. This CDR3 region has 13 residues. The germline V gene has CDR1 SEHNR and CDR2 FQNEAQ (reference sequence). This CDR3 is CASSLALGYEQYF. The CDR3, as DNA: TGTGCCAGCAGCTTAGCTTTGGGGTACGAGCAGTACTTC.

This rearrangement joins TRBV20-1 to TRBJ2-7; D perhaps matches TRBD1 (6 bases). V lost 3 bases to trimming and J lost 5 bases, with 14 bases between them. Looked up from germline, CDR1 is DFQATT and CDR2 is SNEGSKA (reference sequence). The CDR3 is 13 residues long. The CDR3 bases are TGCAGTGCTAGGGGGGCCCAGAAGGACGAGCAGTACTTC. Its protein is CSARGAQKDEQYF.

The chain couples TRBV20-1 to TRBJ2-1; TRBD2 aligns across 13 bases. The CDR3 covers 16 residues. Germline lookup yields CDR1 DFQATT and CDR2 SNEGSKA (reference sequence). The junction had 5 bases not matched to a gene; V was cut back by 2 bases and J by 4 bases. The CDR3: CSARPGTSGTYNEQFF. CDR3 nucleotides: TGCAGTGCTAGACCGGGGACTAGCGGGACTTACAATGAGCAGTTCTTC.

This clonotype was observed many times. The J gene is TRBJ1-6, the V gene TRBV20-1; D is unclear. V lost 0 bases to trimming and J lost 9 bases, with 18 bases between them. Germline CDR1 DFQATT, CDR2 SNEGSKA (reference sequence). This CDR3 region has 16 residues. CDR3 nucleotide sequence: TGCAGTGCTAGAGATACCAGGACGAGGGTTAGTTCACCCCTCCACTTT. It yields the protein CSARDTRTRVSSPLHF.

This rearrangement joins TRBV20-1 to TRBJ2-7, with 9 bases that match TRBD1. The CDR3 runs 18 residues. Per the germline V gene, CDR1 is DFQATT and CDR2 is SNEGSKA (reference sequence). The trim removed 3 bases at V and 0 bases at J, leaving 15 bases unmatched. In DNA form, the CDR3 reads TGCAGTGCTAGTCAGTACGGACAGGGGAGTTTGCGCTCCTACGAGCAGTACTTC. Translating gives CSASQYGQGSLRSYEQYF.

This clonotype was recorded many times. The CDR3 reads CASSPQDRDYEQYF. The CDR3 region has the DNA TGTGCCAGCAGCCCCCAGGATAGAGACTACGAGCAGTACTTC. V gene TRBV13 combines with J gene TRBJ2-7; no reliable D call. Germline values: CDR1 PRHDT, CDR2 FYEKMQ (reference sequence). V shed 5 bases and J shed 3 bases, with 14 bases lying between them. The CDR3 is 14 amino acids.

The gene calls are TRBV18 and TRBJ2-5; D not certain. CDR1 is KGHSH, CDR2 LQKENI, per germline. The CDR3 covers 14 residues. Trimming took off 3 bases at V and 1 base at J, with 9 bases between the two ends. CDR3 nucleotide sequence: TGTGCCAGCTCACCTAAGGCTACCCAAGAGACCCAGTACTTC. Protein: CASSPKATQETQYF.

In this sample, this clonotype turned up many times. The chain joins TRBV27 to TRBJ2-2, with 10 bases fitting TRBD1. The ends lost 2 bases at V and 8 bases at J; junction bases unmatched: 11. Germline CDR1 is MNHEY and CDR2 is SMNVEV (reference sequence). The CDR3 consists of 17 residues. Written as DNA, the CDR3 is TGTGCCAGCAGTTTAGACCCGTGGACAGGGGGTTTGGGGGAGCTGTTTTTT. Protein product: CASSLDPWTGGLGELFF.

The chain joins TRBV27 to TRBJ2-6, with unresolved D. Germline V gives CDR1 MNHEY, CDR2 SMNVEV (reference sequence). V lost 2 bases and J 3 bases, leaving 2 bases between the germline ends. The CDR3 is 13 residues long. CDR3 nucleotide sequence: TGTGCCAGCAGTTTACTTGGGGCCAACGTCCTGACTTTC. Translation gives CASSLLGANVLTF.